A single sample gave rise to the 18 T cell receptor beta chains below, sequenced in a study of molecular identifiers for immune sequencing clone quantification. TCRdb redid the calling of the PCR reads with MiXCR, one entry per CDR3 protein. The profile covers some 320,000 distinct CDR3 sequences, with roughly a quarter appearing a single time and around 0.76% taken by the ten largest. The sample taken for sequencing was naive CD8+ T cells from blood, with Jurkat cell RNA spiked in. The subset was: FACS-sorted CD8+CD4-CCR7+CD45RA+ naive T cells. These receptors were obtained from a human donor in good health. Some libraries in this study had Jurkat cell RNA spiked in.

This clonotype was detected a few times. At one of its ends the junction is not consistent with the germline gene, which may arise from a read error. The gene calls are TRBV20-1 and TRBJ2-7, with 9 bases lining up with TRBD2. The CDR3 is 16 residues long. CDR1 is DFQATT and CDR2 is SNEGSKA in the germline V gene (reference sequence). The CDR3: CSASPMLAGVSYEQCF. The CDR3 DNA follows: TGCAGTGCTTCTCCGATGTTAGCGGGGGTATCCTACGAGCAGTGCTTC.

The rearrangement links TRBV6-1 to TRBJ1-5; tentatively, D is TRBD1 (5 bases). The CDR3 is 13 amino acids. Germline loops: CDR1 MNHNS, CDR2 SASEGT. V gave up 6 bases and J gave up 4 bases, with 10 bases separating them. The DNA for the CDR3 is TGTGCCAGCAGGGGACGGGGGAATCAGCCCCAGCATTTT. It specifies CASRGRGNQPQHF.

This clonotype was recorded at least ten times. The gene calls are TRBV12-3 or TRBV12-4 and TRBJ1-2; 11 nucleotides line up with TRBD1. V lost 6 bases, J lost 6 bases, and 9 bases stayed unmatched. There are 15 residues in the CDR3. CDR3 in amino acids: CASSLSGQGGNGYTF. CDR3 in DNA: TGTGCCAGCAGCCTCTCGGGACAGGGGGGGAATGGCTACACCTTC.

As for this clonotype: A read error may account for a junction end that differs from germline. The chain is built from TRBV5-3 and TRBJ1-4, with D possibly matching TRBD1 (5 bases). TRBV5-3 belongs to the ORF category, with a function that is uncertain. This CDR3 is 14 amino acids long. The CDR3 region is CASSLDMLDEKLFF. Here the CDR3 DNA reads TGTGCCAGCAGCTTGGACATGCTCGATGAAAAACTGTTTTTT.

This clonotype has ten or more counts. V is TRBV6-5 and J is TRBJ2-7; 8 nucleotides align to TRBD2. After removal of 3 bases from V and 3 bases from J, the junction contained 1 base not matched to a gene. Germline V gene sequence: CDR1 MNHEY, CDR2 SVGAGI. CDR3 length: 13 amino acids. CDR3 nucleotide sequence: TGTGCCAGCAGTTATGGGACTAGCTACGAGCAGTACTTC. Encoded protein: CASSYGTSYEQYF.

This sequence joins TRBV12-3 or TRBV12-4 and TRBJ1-4; D possibly corresponds to TRBD1 (5 bases). With 4 bases removed from V and 0 bases from J, the gap between germline ends came to 12 bases. The CDR3 covers 16 residues. The CDR3 DNA follows: TGTGCCAGCAGTTCGACAGAAAAAGCAACTAATGAAAAACTGTTTTTT. It is translated as CASSSTEKATNEKLFF.

Turning to this clonotype: The junction and the germline gene differ at one end; a read error may be behind it. The chain joins TRBV19 to TRBJ2-7; TRBD2 agrees at 12 bases. Looked up from germline, CDR1 is LNHDA and CDR2 is SQIVND (reference sequence). The CDR3 is made up of 14 amino acids. In DNA, the CDR3 is TGTCCCAGTAGTAGGACTAGCGGGAACGACGAGCAGTACTTC. Amino acids: CPSSRTSGNDEQYF.

This chain joins TRBV30 and TRBJ2-7; possible D gene TRBD2, 6 bases. The V and J ends lost 2 bases and 3 bases respectively, with 8 bases between them. The CDR3 is 12 amino acids. Per the germline V gene, CDR1 is GTSNPN and CDR2 is SVGIG (reference sequence). CDR3 coding DNA: TGTGCCTGGAGTCTGGACTACTACGAGCAGTACTTC. It codes for CAWSLDYYEQYF.

This clonotype was seen many times. The rearrangement uses TRBV9 and TRBJ2-3; maybe TRBD2 (6 bases). Trimming took 0 bases from V and 0 from J, leaving 11 bases between them. CDR1 is SGDLS, CDR2 YYNGEE, per germline. The CDR3 has 16 amino acids. CDR3 residues: CASSVVGGFSTDTQYF. DNA of the CDR3: TGTGCCAGCAGCGTAGTCGGGGGATTTAGCACAGATACGCAGTATTTT.

V usage is TRBV2 and J usage is TRBJ2-3; 7 bases are a match to TRBD2. The CDR3 loop spans 16 amino acids. CDR1 SNHLY and CDR2 FYNNEI come from the germline V gene. V shed 5 bases, J shed 6 bases, and the junction held 14 bases outside the gene matches. CDR3 sequence reads: CASSFPSGYSVDTQYF. CDR3 in DNA: TGTGCCAGCAGTTTTCCTAGCGGATACTCAGTGGATACGCAGTATTTT. The full variable domain, in which reference TRBV2 and TRBJ2-3 provide the parts outside the CDR3, is EPEVTQTPSHQVTQMGQEVILRCVPISNHLYFYWYRQILGQKVEFLVSFYNNEISEKSEIFDDQFSVERPDGSNFTLKIRSTKLEDSAMYFCASSFPSGYSVDTQYFGPGTRLTVL.

This clonotype was seen a few times. V is TRBV12-3 or TRBV12-4 and J is TRBJ2-2; 8 bases align to TRBD1. CDR3 length equals 16 residues. J was trimmed by 0 bases and V by 5 bases; bases with no gene match: 5. The CDR3 sequence is CASSRTGWSNTGELFF. CDR3 coding DNA: TGTGCCAGCAGTCGGACAGGGTGGTCGAACACCGGGGAGCTGTTTTTT.

The chain is built from TRBV4-1 and TRBJ2-7; TRBD2 is a possible D gene (5 bases). CDR1 and CDR2 from the germline V gene are MGHRA and YSYEKL. The CDR3 extends over 15 amino acids. Deletions cut 0 bases from V and 3 bases from J, with 12 bases between. Here the CDR3 DNA reads TGCGCCAGCAGCCAAGACGGCACCGGACTCTACGAGCAGTACTTC. It yields the protein CASSQDGTGLYEQYF.

This clonotype showed up just a few times. The V gene is TRBV2, the J gene TRBJ1-1; D remains ambiguous. The CDR3 is made up of 13 amino acids. Trimming removed 8 bases from V and 1 base from J, with 11 bases in between. Germline V lookup: CDR1 SNHLY, CDR2 FYNNEI. As DNA, the CDR3 is TGTGCCAGCCGAGGTCCGGGGAACACTGAAGCTTTCTTT. Encoded protein: CASRGPGNTEAFF.

On this clonotype: This may be a read error, as it is one base from a much larger clone. The gene calls are TRBV4-3 and TRBJ1-4, with a weak D call TRBD1 (5 bases). CDR1 is LGHNA, CDR2 YSLEER, per germline. V was trimmed by 0 bases and J by 6 bases, leaving 11 bases between them. This CDR3 spans 15 amino acids. CDR3 nucleotide sequence: TGCGCCAGCAGCCAAGATACGGGGGGAGATGAAAAACTGTTTTTT. It yields the protein CASSQDTGGDEKLFF.

The V call is TRBV4-3, the J call TRBJ1-1, with 7 bases fitting TRBD1. Germline V gene sequence: CDR1 LGHNA, CDR2 YSLEER. V was clipped by 4 bases and J by 0 bases; unmatched bases: 5. The CDR3 consists of 15 residues. CDR3 coding DNA: TGCGCCAGCAGCCTAGGGGACAGTTTGAACACTGAAGCTTTCTTT. Protein product: CASSLGDSLNTEAFF.

Turning to this clonotype: A clone one base away is much larger, so this may be a read error. The rearrangement joins TRBV7-3 to TRBJ2-3; no firm D call. CDR3 length: 14 residues. Germline assignment: CDR1 SGHTA and CDR2 FQGTGA. CDR3 in DNA: TGTGCCAGCAGCGCCCCGTCGGTCACAGATACGCGGTATTTT. Translated: CASSAPSVTDTRYF.

Remarks on this clonotype: Since a much larger clone is just one base distant, this may be a read error. This rearrangement joins TRBV6-6 to TRBJ2-7; no firm D call. The CDR3 sequence is 13 residues long. CDR1 and CDR2 from the germline V gene are MNHNY and SVGAGI (reference sequence). Trimming took off 0 bases at V and 5 bases at J, with 8 bases between the two ends. CDR3 region: CASSYSWSNEQYF. CDR3 bases: TGTGCCAGCAGTTACTCATGGTCCAACGAGCAGTACTTC.

This clonotype was detected a few times. The rearrangement links TRBV19 to TRBJ2-2; 10 bases are a match to TRBD2. V dropped 5 bases and J dropped 4; count of bases not matched to a gene: 4. Germline loops: CDR1 LNHDA, CDR2 SQIVND (reference sequence). This CDR3 contains 15 residues. CDR3 nucleotide sequence: TGTGCCAGTAGTCCCCGGACTAGCGGCACCGGGGAGCTGTTTTTT. Its protein is CASSPRTSGTGELFF.